These T cell receptor beta chains were read from a single sample in a study of T cell responses to AZD1222 COVID-19 vaccine. TCRdb keeps only in-frame clones here, not all; method: immunoSEQ multiplex PCR. Of 150,000 to 200,000 clones in the sample, 90% to 95% were seen once. The sample was peripheral blood, taken 28 days after the second AZD1222 dose. These TCRs come from an adult who received the AZD1222 COVID-19 vaccine. Both conserved end residues are part of each CDR3. The D gene is left open where the match is weak. Clone size, where shown, is once, few, many, or a class for clones that have expanded.

v_gene	len	j_gene	abundance	d_gene	CDR3nt	CDR3aa
TRBV7-2	14	TRBJ1-2	few	-	TGTGCCAGCAGCTTGGGGCAGGGAAGAGGTAGCTACACCTTC	CASSLGQGRGSYTF
TRBV7-9	19	TRBJ2-6	-	TRBD1	TGTGCCAGCAGCCCTAGGGACAGGGGGATCCTGGGTGGGGCCAACGTCCTGACTTTC	CASSPRDRGILGGANVLTF
TRBV7-9	14	TRBJ1-3	-	-	TGTGCCAGCAGCTTAGTGGTCAGTGGAAACACCATATATTTT	CASSLVVSGNTIYF
TRBV4-1	15	TRBJ2-7	-	TRBD1	TGCGCCAGCAGCCAACCCGGACAGGGCTCCTACGAGCAGTACTTC	CASSQPGQGSYEQYF
TRBV6-5	13	TRBJ1-6	-	-	TGTGCCAGCAGTTACTCTGAGAATTCACCCCTCCACTTT	CASSYSENSPLHF
TRBV5-6	13	TRBJ1-2	-	TRBD1	TGTGCCAGCAGCAAACAGGGGGGCTATGGCTACACCTTC	CASSKQGGYGYTF
TRBV19	15	TRBJ1-4	-	-	TGTGCCAGTAGCCTCAAAGGGGCAACTAATGAAAAACTGTTTTTT	CASSLKGATNEKLFF
TRBV18	15	TRBJ1-6	-	-	TGTGCCAGCTCACCACGGGGGTTGATTAATTCACCCCTCCACTTT	CASSPRGLINSPLHF
TRBV6-5	13	TRBJ1-2	-	TRBD1	TGTGCCAGCAGGCACGACAGGGCGGATGGCTACACCTTC	CASRHDRADGYTF
TRBV30	16	TRBJ2-3	-	TRBD2	TGTGCCTGGAGTGCCGGGACTAGCGGGAGGACAGATACGCAGTATTTT	CAWSAGTSGRTDTQYF
TRBV6-2/TRBV6-3	14	TRBJ2-7	-	-	TGTGCCAGCAGTAACTCCGGGGTTACCTACGAGCAGTACTTC	CASSNSGVTYEQYF
TRBV6-5	14	TRBJ1-1	-	-	TGTGCCAGCAGTTCGATAGCGTTGAACACTGAAGCTTTCTTT	CASSSIALNTEAFF
TRBV4-3	16	TRBJ2-7	-	-	TGCGCCAGCAGCCAAGTTCAGGGGAGGGGTTCCTACGAGCAGTACTTC	CASSQVQGRGSYEQYF
TRBV30	13	TRBJ1-1	-	-	TGTGCCTGGGTCGGAAGGGCAAACACTGAAGCTTTCTTT	CAWVGRANTEAFF
TRBV7-6	16	TRBJ1-5	-	TRBD1	TGTGCCAGCAGCCCCGGACGACAGGGGGGGAGTCAGCCCCAGCATTTT	CASSPGRQGGSQPQHF
TRBV24-1	14	TRBJ2-3	once	-	TGTGCCACCAGCCTTGGGGGCTCCACAGATACGCAGTATTTT	CATSLGGSTDTQYF
TRBV18	14	TRBJ1-2	once	-	TGTGCCAGCTCACCATATCGACAGGAATACGGCTACACCTTC	CASSPYRQEYGYTF
TRBV7-9	15	TRBJ1-1	-	TRBD1	TGTGCCAGCAGCTATAACAGGGGCGGGGGCACTGAAGCTTTCTTT	CASSYNRGGGTEAFF
TRBV4-3	15	TRBJ1-5	-	-	TGCGCCAGCAGCCAAGCGTACAGGTCCAATCAGCCCCAGCATTTT	CASSQAYRSNQPQHF
TRBV12-3/TRBV12-4	12	TRBJ1-5	-	-	TGTGCCGTAGCCGATAGCAATCAGCCCCAGCATTTT	CAVADSNQPQHF
TRBV29-1	15	TRBJ2-1	-	TRBD2	TGCAGCGTTGTAGCCGAGGGACTAGCGCCCGATGAGCAGTTCTTC	CSVVAEGLAPDEQFF
TRBV4-3	15	TRBJ2-1	-	-	TGCGCCAGCAGCCAAGGGGCGGAAGCCTACAATGAGCAGTTCTTC	CASSQGAEAYNEQFF
TRBV30	13	TRBJ1-2	-	TRBD1	TGTGCCTGGTCAGCCGGGACAGGCTATGGCTACACCTTC	CAWSAGTGYGYTF
TRBV6-1	16	TRBJ2-7	-	TRBD1	TGTGCCAGCAGTGAAGGGGACAGCCCTTCTTTTTACGAGCAGTACTTC	CASSEGDSPSFYEQYF
TRBV28	13	TRBJ1-6	-	-	TGTGCCAGCCTTCGGGGGTCGGGATCACCCCTCCACTTT	CASLRGSGSPLHF
TRBV28	14	TRBJ1-4	once	-	TGTGCCAGCAGTTTATTGTCCGCTGAAGAAAAACTGTTTTTT	CASSLLSAEEKLFF
TRBV6-2/TRBV6-3	14	TRBJ2-1	-	-	TGTGCCAGCAGCACAGGCGGGGGCCCCAATGAGCAGTTCTTC	CASSTGGGPNEQFF
TRBV4-1	15	TRBJ2-6	-	-	TGCGCCAGCAGCCAAGTGGGACCCCGTGGCAACGTCCTGACTTTC	CASSQVGPRGNVLTF
TRBV7-3	15	TRBJ2-1	-	-	TGTGCCAGCAGCTTGGGCGAGGTGTTAGGTAATGAGCAGTTCTTC	CASSLGEVLGNEQFF
TRBV30	13	TRBJ1-5	-	-	TGTGCCTGGAGTCCAGGGGTACGTCAGCCCCAGCATTTT	CAWSPGVRQPQHF
TRBV7-3	14	TRBJ2-1	-	-	TGTGCCAGCAGCCCGACACGACAGCAAAATGAGCAGTTCTTC	CASSPTRQQNEQFF
TRBV2	13	TRBJ1-6	-	-	TGTGCCAGCGAGGAACAGCGAAATTCACCCCTCCACTTT	CASEEQRNSPLHF
TRBV24-1	14	TRBJ2-5	-	-	TGTGCCACCAGTGATGAACTTGGCCGGGAGACCCAGTACTTC	CATSDELGRETQYF
TRBV7-6	18	TRBJ1-6	-	-	TGTGCCAGCAGCGTAGAGCCACTAGTGAGCTCCTATAATTCACCCCTCCACTTT	CASSVEPLVSSYNSPLHF
TRBV28	14	TRBJ1-2	-	-	TGTGCCAGCAGTGCGTGGGCTTTTGGGGATGGCTACACCTTC	CASSAWAFGDGYTF
TRBV6-1	15	TRBJ2-7	-	-	TGTGCCAGCAGTGAACAATGGGACACCTCCTACGAGCAGTACTTC	CASSEQWDTSYEQYF
TRBV2	15	TRBJ1-5	once	-	TGTGCCAGCAGTGATTTCGGCCGGAGCGTTCAGCCCCAGCATTTT	CASSDFGRSVQPQHF
TRBV5-5	16	TRBJ1-3	-	-	TGTGCCAGCAGCTTGGCCACGCGAGACTCTGGAAACACCATATATTTT	CASSLATRDSGNTIYF
TRBV28	14	TRBJ2-3	-	TRBD1	TGTGCCAGCAGTGGACCTCAGGGGGCAGATACGCAGTATTTT	CASSGPQGADTQYF
TRBV10-1	13	TRBJ1-2	-	TRBD1	TGCGCCAGCAGTGAGGGACAGGGTCGCGGCTACACCTTC	CASSEGQGRGYTF
TRBV2	15	TRBJ2-7	-	TRBD1	TGTGCCAGCAGTGAAGAGGCGGGACAGGGCTACGAGCAGTACTTC	CASSEEAGQGYEQYF
TRBV3-1/TRBV3-2	16	TRBJ2-1	-	-	TGTGCCAGCAGCCTCACTTACGCGGGGTTAGGAAATGAGCAGTTCTTC	CASSLTYAGLGNEQFF
TRBV2	14	TRBJ2-7	-	TRBD1	TGTGCCAGCATGGCGAGGACAGGGCAATACGAGCAGTACTTC	CASMARTGQYEQYF
TRBV10-1	13	TRBJ1-2	-	TRBD1	TGCGCCAGCATCTTGGGACAGGACTCTGGCTACACCTTC	CASILGQDSGYTF
TRBV28	15	TRBJ2-7	-	-	TGTGCCAGCAGCATGGGGGGCGGGGTAATCTACGAGCAGTACTTC	CASSMGGGVIYEQYF
TRBV7-8	14	TRBJ2-1	-	-	TGTGCCAGTGGCCTCAGCCGCTCCTACAATGAGCAGTTCTTC	CASGLSRSYNEQFF
TRBV2	15	TRBJ2-7	few	-	TGTGCCAGCAGTGAAAGGGGACTCCAGTTCTACGAGCAGTACTTC	CASSERGLQFYEQYF
TRBV19	15	TRBJ2-7	-	TRBD2	TGTGCCAGTAGTACGGAACTAGCGGGAGGATACGAGCAGTACTTC	CASSTELAGGYEQYF
TRBV2	15	TRBJ2-7	-	TRBD2	TGTGCCAGCAGACCCCAACTAGCGGGAGGGCTCGAGCAGTACTTC	CASRPQLAGGLEQYF
TRBV19	15	TRBJ2-3	-	TRBD2	TGTGCCAGTAGTCAAGCTAGCGGGTTCACAGATACGCAGTATTTT	CASSQASGFTDTQYF
TRBV6-5	14	TRBJ1-1	-	-	TGTGCCAGCAGTTACTTCAGGTCGGACACTGAAGCTTTCTTT	CASSYFRSDTEAFF
TRBV19	17	TRBJ1-1	-	TRBD1	TGTGCCAGTAGTGTCAAGGACAGGGGGAGATACGACACTGAAGCTTTCTTT	CASSVKDRGRYDTEAFF
TRBV5-8	17	TRBJ2-3	-	TRBD1	TGTGCCAGCAGCTTGGGTGGAGACAGGGCCAGCACAGATACGCAGTATTTT	CASSLGGDRASTDTQYF
TRBV11-2	16	TRBJ2-2	-	-	TGTGCCAGCTCTCAACCTTCTCTAGCTCGCACCGGGGAGCTGTTTTTT	CASSQPSLARTGELFF
TRBV5-1	16	TRBJ2-7	-	TRBD1	TGCGCCAGCCGACTTTTAGGGGGCTCCGGTTCCTACGAGCAGTACTTC	CASRLLGGSGSYEQYF
TRBV3-1/TRBV3-2	14	TRBJ2-1	-	-	TGTGCCAGCAGCCAAGGTAGTACGGGCAATGAGCAGTTCTTC	CASSQGSTGNEQFF
TRBV19	13	TRBJ1-1	-	-	TGTGCCAGTAGTCAGGACAGAAGCACTGAAGCTTTCTTT	CASSQDRSTEAFF
TRBV5-1	15	TRBJ1-5	-	-	TGCGCCAGCAGCTTGGATGCAGCCCTCGGGCAGCCCCAGCATTTT	CASSLDAALGQPQHF
TRBV19	13	TRBJ2-1	-	-	TGTGCCAGTACCAATGGGGGTTACAATGAGCAGTTCTTC	CASTNGGYNEQFF